This T cell receptor beta chain originates from a study of blood T cell repertoires in COVID-19. Study at large: Sources were T cells, B-cell-depleted T cells, or PBMCs; the material itself was cDNA or gDNA.

Germline values: CDR1 MNHEY, CDR2 SMNVEV (reference sequence). V shed 9 bases, J shed 1 base, and the junction held 7 bases outside the gene matches. This CDR3 region has 15 residues. In the authors' methods: Scientists estimated how many nucleated cells there were by amplifying reference gene primers. The method was immunoSEQ multiplex PCR; TCRdb's version includes in-frame clones alone and lacks a portion of them. V and J calls and clone size are as listed in that table; D and trimming were resolved from the DNA. Here the sample spans about 130,000 clones, 80% to 90% being singletons. Sequencing input: peripheral blood. The chain couples TRBV27 to TRBJ2-2; 8 bases match TRBD1. The receptor's source is a human donor in a cohort sampled during active COVID-19. Written as DNA, the CDR3 is TGTGCCAGTAAATCAGGGGGCCTGAACACCGGGGAGCTGTTTTTT. This translates into CASKSGGLNTGELFF.